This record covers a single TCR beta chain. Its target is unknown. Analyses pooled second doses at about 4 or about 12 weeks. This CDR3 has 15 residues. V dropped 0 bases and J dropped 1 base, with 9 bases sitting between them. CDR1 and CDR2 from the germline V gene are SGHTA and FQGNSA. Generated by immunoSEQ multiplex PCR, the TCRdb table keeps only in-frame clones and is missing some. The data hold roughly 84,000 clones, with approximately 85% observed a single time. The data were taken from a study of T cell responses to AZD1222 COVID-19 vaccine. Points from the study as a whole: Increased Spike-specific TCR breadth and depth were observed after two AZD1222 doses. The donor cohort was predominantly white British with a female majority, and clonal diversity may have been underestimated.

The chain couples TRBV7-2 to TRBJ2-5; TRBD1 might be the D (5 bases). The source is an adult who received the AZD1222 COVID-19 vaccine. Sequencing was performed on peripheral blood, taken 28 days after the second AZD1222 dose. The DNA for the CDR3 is TGTGCCAGCAGCTTAGCAGGGGCTAGCCAAGAGACCCAGTACTTC. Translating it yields CASSLAGASQETQYF. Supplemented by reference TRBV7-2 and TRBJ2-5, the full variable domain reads GAGVSQSPSNKVTEKGKDVELRCDPISGHTALYWYRQSLGQGLEFLIYFQGNSAPDKSGLPSDRFSAERTGGSVSTLTIQRTQQEDSAVYLCASSLAGASQETQYFGPGTRLLVL.